The 30 T cell receptor beta chains given below trace back to one sample, sequenced in a study of cytomegalovirus exposure and HLA in healthy donors. The study ran its PCR with 60 Vbeta and 13 Jbeta primers. Produced via immunoSEQ multiplex PCR; TCRdb's table is partial and in-frame only. The data show some 110,000 clones, about 70% seen once. Sequenced input: PBMCs. The receptors come from a woman between 50 and 59 years old in good health and CMV-seropositive.

J is TRBJ1-2 and V is TRBV18; 8 nucleotides match TRBD1. The junction had 12 bases not matched to a gene; V was cut back by 1 base and J by 2 bases. The CDR3 contains 18 residues. CDR1 and CDR2 from the germline V gene are KGHSH and LQKENI. CDR3 DNA: TGTGCCAGCTCACCACTTCCGCCGCAGGGGGCAACGAACTATGGCTACACCTTC. This sequence encodes CASSPLPPQGATNYGYTF.

V gene TRBV2 combines with J gene TRBJ2-7, with D perhaps matching TRBD2 (5 bases). Between the trimmed V and J ends, which lost 0 bases and 9 bases, there was a span of 6 bases. The germline V gene has CDR1 SNHLY and CDR2 FYNNEI. The CDR3 loop spans 11 amino acids. CDR3 loop: CASSEAGGQYF. The DNA of the CDR3 is TGTGCCAGCAGTGAAGCTGGAGGGCAGTACTTC.

The V call is TRBV11-3, the J call TRBJ2-2, with no clear D. In germline, CDR1 is SGHNT, CDR2 YENEEA. This CDR3 has 14 amino acids. V lost 5 bases and J 2 bases, leaving 9 bases between the germline ends. CDR3 in amino acids: CASSDRHNTGELFF. The CDR3 region has the DNA TGTGCCAGCAGCGATCGACATAACACCGGGGAGCTGTTTTTT.

This chain joins TRBV6-5 and TRBJ2-7, with D possibly being TRBD2 (7 bases). Germline CDR1 is MNHEY and CDR2 is SVGAGI. CDR3 length equals 13 residues. V was cut by 6 bases and J by 5 bases, with 14 bases left in between. This CDR3 is CASRRGGRNEQYF. The CDR3 region has the DNA TGTGCCAGCAGGAGGGGGGGTCGGAACGAGCAGTACTTC.

CDR3 coding DNA: TGTGCCAGCAGCGACAGGGAATCCACCGGGGAGCTGTTTTTT. Its translation: CASSDRESTGELFF. This sequence joins TRBV7-9 and TRBJ2-2; 7 bases are shared with TRBD1. Unmatched junction bases numbered 4, after V lost 5 bases and J lost 4 bases. Germline CDR1 reads SEHNR; CDR2 reads FQNEAQ (reference sequence). The CDR3 consists of 14 residues.

This clone was counted only a few times. The chain combines TRBV5-1 with TRBJ2-1; 10 bases are shared with TRBD2. The CDR3 runs 15 residues. Losses at the gene ends were 5 bases for V and 2 bases for J; bases not matched to a gene: 4. The germline V gene encodes CDR1 SGHRS and CDR2 YFSETQ. The chain's CDR3 is CASSERGGPYNEQFF. Written as DNA, the CDR3 is TGCGCCAGCAGTGAGCGGGGGGGTCCCTACAATGAGCAGTTCTTC.

V gene TRBV27 combines with J gene TRBJ2-7; D is perhaps TRBD1 (6 bases). The CDR3 has 16 residues. In germline, CDR1 is MNHEY, CDR2 SMNVEV (reference sequence). With 5 bases removed from V and 5 bases from J, the gap between germline ends came to 22 bases. The DNA for the CDR3 is TGTGCCAGCAGTCATAAGGCCACACTTACAGGGAACGAGCAGTACTTC. It encodes CASSHKATLTGNEQYF.

The chain employs TRBV2 and TRBJ1-5, with D uncertain. The V gene's germline CDR1 is SNHLY and CDR2 FYNNEI. The germline V and J ends were trimmed by 8 bases and 2 bases, with 19 bases remaining between them. This CDR3 has 16 amino acids. The CDR3 DNA reads TGTGCCAGCCATCGCAGGTCCTTACTTGGCAATCAGCCCCAGCATTTT. It codes for CASHRRSLLGNQPQHF.

The gene calls are TRBV4-1 and TRBJ1-2; D unclear. Germline-derived CDR1 and CDR2 are MGHRA and YSYEKL. Trimming cost V 4 bases and J 11 bases, with 17 bases left between them. The CDR3 is 13 amino acids. CDR3 amino acids: CASSLDSLGSYTF. The CDR3 DNA follows: TGCGCCAGCAGCCTCGATTCACTTGGTTCGTACACCTTC.

Concerning this clone itself: Other nucleotide sequences in the sample specify the same CDR3. Written as DNA, the CDR3 is TGTGCCAGCAGGGGACAGGTCAATTCACCCCTCCACTTT. This translates into CASRGQVNSPLHF. This chain joins TRBV19 and TRBJ1-6; TRBD1 aligns across 8 bases. The V and J ends lost 9 bases and 7 bases, in that order; junction bases with no gene match: 5. Germline assignment: CDR1 LNHDA and CDR2 SQIVND (reference sequence). The CDR3 sequence is 13 residues long.

This clone was found once. The chain links TRBV7-8 to TRBJ2-6; tentatively, D is TRBD1 (8 bases). Germline values: CDR1 SGHVS, CDR2 FQNEAQ. Trimming cost V 4 bases and J 0 bases, with 16 bases left between them. The length of the CDR3 is 18 residues. For the CDR3, the DNA is TGTGCCAGCAGCTGGGGGGGGACAGGAGTCTCTGGGGCCAACGTCCTGACTTTC. Residues: CASSWGGTGVSGANVLTF.

The chain recombines TRBV18 with TRBJ2-7; 8 bases align to TRBD1. The CDR3 loop spans 19 amino acids. In germline, CDR1 is KGHSH, CDR2 LQKENI. Losses at the gene ends were 3 bases for V and 2 bases for J; bases not matched to a gene: 18. The CDR3 DNA reads as TGTGCCAGCTCACCGCTTCACGGACAGGGACAACGGAGGGCCTACGAGCAGTACTTC. Translated: CASSPLHGQGQRRAYEQYF.

The J gene is TRBJ1-2, the V gene TRBV28; 8 bases fit TRBD1. In germline, CDR1 is MDHEN, CDR2 SYDVKM. The CDR3 length is 16 residues. V dropped 8 bases and J dropped 3; count of bases not matched to a gene: 14. CDR3 loop: CASGADGGQGHYGYTF. Written as DNA, the CDR3 is TGTGCCAGCGGTGCTGATGGAGGACAGGGACACTATGGCTACACCTTC.

The table lists this clone with a few counts. J is TRBJ1-1 and V is TRBV6-5; D gene ambiguous. CDR3 length: 14 residues. Germline values: CDR1 MNHEY, CDR2 SVGAGI. Between the trimmed V and J ends, which lost 2 bases and 2 bases, there was a span of 9 bases. As DNA, the CDR3 is TGTGCCAGCAGTTACAATAGGAGAAACACTGAAGCTTTCTTT. It encodes CASSYNRRNTEAFF.

The chain employs TRBV7-6 and TRBJ2-1; D possibly corresponds to TRBD1 (6 bases). The CDR3 spans 14 residues. V was cut by 5 bases and J by 9 bases, with 17 bases left in between. Germline assignment: CDR1 SGHVS and CDR2 FNYEAQ. In DNA form, the CDR3 reads TGTGCCAGCAGCCGGGAAATACAGGGCCCTGAGCAGTTCTTC. It translates to CASSREIQGPEQFF.

The rearrangement links TRBV27 to TRBJ1-6; TRBD1 matches 7 bases. The V gene end was trimmed by 4 bases and the J gene end by 10 bases; junction bases not matched to a gene: 13. The germline V gene has CDR1 MNHEY and CDR2 SMNVEV (reference sequence). This CDR3 is built from 16 residues. The CDR3 DNA sequence: TGTGCCAGCAGTTCTTACCTAGGGGGCTCTGGCTCACCCCTCCACTTT. Amino acids: CASSSYLGGSGSPLHF.

This chain connects TRBV2 to TRBJ2-5, with TRBD1 matching over 8 bases. The J call may be in error: the DNA end matches TRBJ2-7 better. Germline V gives CDR1 SNHLY, CDR2 FYNNEI. This CDR3 comprises 13 residues. The CDR3 is CASRQTGVYEQYF. The CDR3 DNA reads TGTGCCAGCAGACAGACAGGGGTCTACGAGCAGTACTTC.

This chain joins TRBV27 and TRBJ1-5; a possible D gene is TRBD1 (6 bases). The CDR3 covers 13 residues. Per the germline V gene, CDR1 is MNHEY and CDR2 is SMNVEV (reference sequence). Trimming removed 6 bases from V and 3 bases from J, with 9 bases in between. CDR3 in amino acids: CASRGGANQPQHF. The DNA of the CDR3 is TGTGCCAGCAGGGGGGGGGCCAATCAGCCCCAGCATTTT.

Notes on this clone: The same CDR3 arises from other DNA sequences in this sample as well. This chain links TRBV27 with TRBJ1-2; 11 nucleotides match TRBD1. CDR3 length: 19 amino acids. Germline values: CDR1 MNHEY, CDR2 SMNVEV (reference sequence). The V segment lost 3 bases and the J segment 8 bases; nucleotides outside the gene matches: 20. CDR3 sequence reads: CASSFRPDRGRPIFEGYTF. CDR3 DNA sequence: TGTGCCAGCAGTTTCCGACCGGACAGGGGGCGACCTATTTTCGAAGGCTACACCTTC.

The chain recombines TRBV28 with TRBJ2-5, with a possible D match to TRBD1 (5 bases). The end of the DNA aligns better with TRBJ2-7, so the J call may be wrong. Germline V gene lookup returns CDR1 MDHEN and CDR2 SYDVKM. The CDR3 spans 14 residues. The chain's CDR3 is CASSLLGATGEQYF. In nucleotides, the CDR3 is TGTGCCAGCAGTTTATTAGGGGCTACGGGCGAGCAGTACTTC.

The J gene is TRBJ2-5, the V gene TRBV10-3; the D is unclear. Trimming shortened V by 3 bases and J by 7 bases, and 12 bases separated the two germline ends. Germline V gives CDR1 ENHRY, CDR2 SYGVKD. This CDR3 has 13 residues. The CDR3 nucleotides are TGTGCCATCAGTGATCCGGAGTTGGGGACCCAGTACTTC. Protein product: CAISDPELGTQYF.

The gene calls are TRBV13 and TRBJ2-3, with D possibly TRBD2 on 5 matching bases. CDR1 PRHDT and CDR2 FYEKMQ come from the germline V gene (reference sequence). The CDR3 has 15 residues. Trimming took 1 base from V and 2 from J, leaving 10 bases between them. CDR3 residues: CASSLAGLNTDTQYF. DNA for the CDR3: TGTGCCAGCAGCTTAGCCGGACTTAACACAGATACGCAGTATTTT.

The rearrangement uses TRBV27 and TRBJ2-3, with 7 bases identical to TRBD2. Germline V CDR1 and CDR2: MNHEY, SMNVEV (reference sequence). The J segment lost 5 bases and the V segment lost 3 bases, leaving 5 bases of the junction unmatched. CDR3 length: 14 amino acids. The CDR3: CASSLMAGEDTQYF. The CDR3 DNA reads TGTGCCAGCAGTTTGATGGCGGGGGAAGATACGCAGTATTTT.

The gene calls are TRBV5-1 and TRBJ2-3; 7 nucleotides align to TRBD1. This CDR3 has 14 residues. The trim removed 6 bases at V and 2 bases at J, leaving 6 bases unmatched. Per germline, CDR1 SGHRS and CDR2 YFSETQ. The CDR3 DNA is TGCGCCAGCACTAGGGACAGTTCCACAGATACGCAGTATTTT. Its translation: CASTRDSSTDTQYF.

V gene TRBV7-2 combines with J gene TRBJ1-1; possible D gene TRBD1, 6 bases. The V and J ends lost 5 bases and 5 bases respectively, with 21 bases between them. Looked up from germline, CDR1 is SGHTA and CDR2 is FQGNSA. The CDR3 is 16 residues long. The CDR3 region is CASSRDIGGLMTEAFF. As DNA, the CDR3 is TGTGCCAGCAGCCGTGATATAGGGGGTTTGATGACTGAAGCTTTCTTT. Drawing the rest from reference TRBV7-2 and TRBJ1-1, the complete variable domain is GAGVSQSPSNKVTEKGKDVELRCDPISGHTALYWYRQSLGQGLEFLIYFQGNSAPDKSGLPSDRFSAERTGGSVSTLTIQRTQQEDSAVYLCASSRDIGGLMTEAFFGQGTRLTVV.

J is TRBJ2-1 and V is TRBV9; 8 positions agree with TRBD2. The CDR3 runs 15 residues. The trim removed 4 bases at V and 9 bases at J, leaving 12 bases unmatched. Germline CDR1 is SGDLS and CDR2 is YYNGEE. Written as DNA, the CDR3 is TGTGCCAGCAGCTCCCACGGGGGGGCCAGTGGTGAGCAGTTCTTC. Translated, it gives CASSSHGGASGEQFF. Drawing the rest from reference TRBV9 and TRBJ2-1, the complete variable domain is DSGVTQTPKHLITATGQRVTLRCSPRSGDLSVYWYQQSLDQGLQFLIQYYNGEERAKGNILERFSAQQFPDLHSELNLSSLELGDSALYFCASSSHGGASGEQFFGPGTRLTVL.

This chain joins TRBV19 and TRBJ1-1; the match to TRBD1 covers 8 bases. J was trimmed by 11 bases and V by 1 base; bases with no gene match: 6. The CDR3 runs to 13 residues. Per germline, CDR1 LNHDA and CDR2 SQIVND (reference sequence). The CDR3 sequence: CASSIVRTGRAFF. The CDR3 DNA sequence: TGTGCCAGTAGTATAGTCCGGACAGGGCGGGCTTTCTTT.

The rearrangement joins TRBV18 to TRBJ1-3, with no clear D. There are 16 residues in the CDR3. Germline lookup yields CDR1 KGHSH and CDR2 LQKENI. V lost 3 bases, J lost 1 base, and 13 bases lay in between. CDR3 sequence: CASSPWFGVSGNTIYF. The CDR3, as DNA: TGTGCCAGCTCACCTTGGTTCGGAGTTTCTGGAAACACCATATATTTT.

The rearrangement joins TRBV5-4 to TRBJ2-1; 7 bases fit TRBD1. Germline V gives CDR1 SGHNT, CDR2 YYREEE (reference sequence). The V gene end was trimmed by 4 bases and the J gene end by 2 bases; junction bases not matched to a gene: 6. This CDR3 is built from 15 residues. CDR3 in DNA: TGTGCCAGCAGCACCGGGACAGTTACCTACAATGAGCAGTTCTTC. Translated, it gives CASSTGTVTYNEQFF. The full variable domain, completed using reference TRBV5-4 and TRBJ2-1, is ETGVTQSPTHLIKTRGQQVTLRCSSQSGHNTVSWYQQALGQGPQFIFQYYREEENGRGNFPPRFSGLQFPNYSSELNVNALELDDSALYLCASSTGTVTYNEQFFGPGTRLTVL.

This sequence joins TRBV27 and TRBJ2-5; no reliable D call. The ends were cut back, 8 bases at V and 2 bases at J, with 15 bases in the middle. The CDR3 is 14 residues long. Germline V lookup: CDR1 MNHEY, CDR2 SMNVEV (reference sequence). CDR3 DNA sequence: TGTGCCAGCCCAACGGAGCCCTCTCAAGAGACCCAGTACTTC. Protein sequence: CASPTEPSQETQYF.